The 17 T cell receptor beta chains reported below all come from one sample, sequenced in a study of cytomegalovirus exposure and HLA in healthy donors. 13 Jbeta primers and 60 Vbeta primers were used for the PCR. Here immunoSEQ multiplex PCR was the method, and the copy in TCRdb shows in-frame clones only, minus some. Of tens of thousands of clones listed, around 82% are singletons. Material: PBMCs. The source of these receptors is a male donor in good health and CMV-seronegative.

V usage is TRBV19 and J usage is TRBJ2-5; tentatively, D is TRBD1 (6 bases). CDR3 length equals 15 residues. Looked up from germline, CDR1 is LNHDA and CDR2 is SQIVND (reference sequence). V was trimmed by 7 bases and J by 5 bases, leaving 20 bases between them. The CDR3 nucleotides are TGTGCCAGTATCCCAAACACAGGGCGAACGGAGACCCAGTACTTC. Translation: CASIPNTGRTETQYF. The whole variable domain, filled in from reference TRBV19 and TRBJ2-5, reads DGGITQSPKYLFRKEGQNVTLSCEQNLNHDAMYWYRQDPGQGLRLIYYSQIVNDFQKGDIAEGYSVSREKKESFPLTVTSAQKNPTAFYLCASIPNTGRTETQYFGPGTRLLVL.

The gene calls are TRBV7-2 and TRBJ1-2; unclear D gene. V was trimmed by 2 bases and J by 8 bases, leaving 15 bases between them. Per germline, CDR1 SGHTA and CDR2 FQGNSA. This CDR3 has 14 residues. The CDR3: CASSLRGGPQGYTF. CDR3 bases: TGTGCCAGCAGCTTAAGAGGAGGCCCCCAAGGCTACACCTTC.

The V and J genes are TRBV7-2 and TRBJ1-2, with 8 bases identical to TRBD1. Trimming cost V 4 bases and J 7 bases; bases outside gene matches: 11. The CDR3 covers 15 residues. Germline loops: CDR1 SGHTA, CDR2 FQGNSA. The CDR3 loop is CASSSRAGGDIGYTF. CDR3 nucleotide sequence: TGTGCCAGCAGCTCGAGGGCAGGGGGCGATATTGGCTACACCTTC.

V gene TRBV15 combines with J gene TRBJ1-5; D gene unclear. This CDR3 comprises 15 residues. Trimming stripped 0 bases from V and 4 bases from J, with 10 bases between. Germline V gene lookup returns CDR1 LNHNV and CDR2 YYDKDF (reference sequence). CDR3 sequence: CATSREGAGNQPQHF. The CDR3 DNA reads as TGTGCCACCAGCAGAGAAGGTGCGGGTAATCAGCCCCAGCATTTT.

This clone has a handful of counts. The V call is TRBV30, the J call TRBJ1-1; no definite D call. CDR3 size: 16 residues. Trimming removed 0 bases from V and 1 base from J, with 15 bases in between. CDR1 is GTSNPN and CDR2 is SVGIG in the germline V gene (reference sequence). The CDR3 loop reads CAWSVLGRAWNTEAFF. Written as DNA, the CDR3 is TGTGCCTGGAGTGTACTTGGGAGGGCTTGGAACACTGAAGCTTTCTTT.

By sample share, this clone is medium-sized. This rearrangement joins TRBV14 to TRBJ1-1; possible D gene TRBD1, 6 bases. Trimming left V 1 base short and J 4 bases short, with 19 bases between. Germline values: CDR1 SGHDN, CDR2 FVKESK. CDR3 length equals 17 residues. CDR3: CASSQVGGRGALTEAFF. In nucleotides, the CDR3 is TGTGCCAGCAGCCAAGTTGGGGGCCGAGGGGCCCTCACTGAAGCTTTCTTT.

This clone has only a few counts. The chain has TRBV7-2 and TRBJ2-1; 7 bases map to TRBD2. The CDR3 loop spans 15 amino acids. The germline V gene encodes CDR1 SGHTA and CDR2 FQGNSA. J gave up 3 bases and V 1 base, and 3 bases lay outside the gene matches. CDR3 loop: CASSLGTRYYNEQFF. CDR3 bases: TGTGCCAGCAGCTTAGGGACTAGATACTACAATGAGCAGTTCTTC.

The chain is built from TRBV7-2 and TRBJ2-2; D gene unclear. CDR1 and CDR2 from the germline V gene are SGHTA and FQGNSA. This CDR3 spans 15 amino acids. The germline V and J ends were trimmed by 0 bases and 6 bases, with 11 bases remaining between them. The CDR3 loop reads CASSLARGDPGELFF. Written as DNA, the CDR3 is TGTGCCAGCAGCTTAGCTCGAGGTGACCCCGGGGAGCTGTTTTTT.

This clone was seen once. This CDR3 reads CASSEQGREETQYF. CDR3 in DNA: TGTGCCAGCAGCGAACAGGGGAGAGAGGAGACCCAGTACTTC. The chain carries TRBV7-2 and TRBJ2-5; 7 bases align to TRBD1. Germline V gives CDR1 SGHTA, CDR2 FQGNSA. The CDR3 loop spans 14 amino acids. J lost 5 bases, V lost 5 bases, and 8 bases had no gene match.

This chain joins TRBV4-1 and TRBJ2-7; no reliable D call. V dropped 0 bases and J dropped 5 bases, with 11 bases sitting between them. This CDR3 has 14 amino acids. The germline V gene encodes CDR1 MGHRA and CDR2 YSYEKL. This chain's CDR3 is CASSQDMAVDEQYF. In DNA, the CDR3 is TGCGCCAGCAGCCAAGATATGGCGGTAGACGAGCAGTACTTC.

CDR3 sequence (DNA): TGTGCCAGCAAAGACACGTACAATGAGCAGTTCTTC. It encodes CASKDTYNEQFF. This sequence joins TRBV28 and TRBJ2-1, with D uncertain. Germline assignment: CDR1 MDHEN and CDR2 SYDVKM. V was trimmed by 7 bases and J by 4 bases, leaving 8 bases between them. The CDR3 covers 12 residues.

V is TRBV6-5 and J is TRBJ1-2; TRBD1 is a possible D gene (6 bases). Germline lookup yields CDR1 MNHEY and CDR2 SVGAGI. The V gene lost 1 base and the J gene lost 0 bases, with 12 bases spanning the gap. CDR3 length: 16 amino acids. The CDR3 loop is CASSYLGQISNYGYTF. The CDR3 DNA sequence: TGTGCCAGCAGTTACTTAGGACAGATATCTAACTATGGCTACACCTTC.

V gene TRBV11-3 combines with J gene TRBJ2-1, with 10 positions matching TRBD2. Germline CDR1 reads SGHNT; CDR2 reads YENEEA. V was pared by 0 bases and J by 9 bases, with 5 bases of the junction left unmatched. The CDR3 totals 15 residues. The CDR3 sequence is CASSLEAGGPREQFF. DNA of the CDR3: TGTGCCAGCAGCTTAGAAGCGGGGGGGCCTCGTGAGCAGTTCTTC.

The J gene is TRBJ2-7, the V gene TRBV7-2; D is possibly TRBD1 (6 bases). In germline, CDR1 is SGHTA, CDR2 FQGNSA. CDR3 length: 15 residues. V was cut by 5 bases and J by 4 bases, with 18 bases left in between. The CDR3 sequence is CASSVGAGEGYEQYF. The CDR3 nucleotides read TGTGCCAGCAGCGTTGGGGCAGGGGAAGGGTACGAGCAGTACTTC.

The chain employs TRBV4-2 and TRBJ2-1; 15 nucleotides match TRBD2. Germline-derived CDR1 and CDR2 are LGHNA and YNFKEQ. This CDR3 has 19 residues. The V segment lost 4 bases and the J segment 2 bases; nucleotides outside the gene matches: 9. CDR3 residues: CASSLKIGLAGGPYNEQFF. The CDR3 DNA reads TGTGCCAGCAGCCTCAAGATAGGACTAGCGGGGGGGCCCTACAATGAGCAGTTCTTC.

This sequence joins TRBV28 and TRBJ1-2; 7 nucleotides line up with TRBD1. CDR3 length: 15 residues. With V trimmed by 4 bases and J by 4 bases, 9 bases remained unmatched. Germline CDR1 and CDR2: MDHEN and SYDVKM. CDR3 DNA: TGTGCCAGCAGTTACACAGGGGCGGGAGGCTATGGCTACACCTTC. Protein product: CASSYTGAGGYGYTF.

The J gene is TRBJ2-2, the V gene TRBV5-1, with TRBD1 as a possible D gene (6 bases). Germline V gene data show CDR1 as SGHRS and CDR2 as YFSETQ. V lost 4 bases, J lost 2 bases, and 9 bases lay in between. This CDR3 comprises 14 residues. This CDR3 is CASSEQGNTGELFF. In DNA, the CDR3 is TGCGCCAGCAGCGAACAGGGTAACACCGGGGAGCTGTTTTTT.